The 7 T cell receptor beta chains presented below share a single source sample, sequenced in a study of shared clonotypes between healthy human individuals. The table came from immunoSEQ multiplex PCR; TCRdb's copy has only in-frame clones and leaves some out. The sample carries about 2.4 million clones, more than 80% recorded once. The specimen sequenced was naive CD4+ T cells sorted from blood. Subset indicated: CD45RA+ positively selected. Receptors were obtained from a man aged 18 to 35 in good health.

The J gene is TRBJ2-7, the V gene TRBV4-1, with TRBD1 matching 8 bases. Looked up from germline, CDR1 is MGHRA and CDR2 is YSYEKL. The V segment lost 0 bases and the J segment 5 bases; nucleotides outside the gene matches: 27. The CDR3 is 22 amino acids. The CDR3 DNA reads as TGCGCCAGCAGCCAAGATGGTGTGCAGGGGGCATTGGGGTTGGCCCGGAGTAACGAGCAGTACTTC. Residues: CASSQDGVQGALGLARSNEQYF.

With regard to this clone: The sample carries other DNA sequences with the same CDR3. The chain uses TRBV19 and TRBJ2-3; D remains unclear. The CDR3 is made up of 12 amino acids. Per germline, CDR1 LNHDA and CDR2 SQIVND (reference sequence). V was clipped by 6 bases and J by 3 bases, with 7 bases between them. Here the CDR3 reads CASSPRTDTQYF. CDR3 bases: TGTGCCAGTAGCCCTAGGACAGATACGCAGTATTTT.

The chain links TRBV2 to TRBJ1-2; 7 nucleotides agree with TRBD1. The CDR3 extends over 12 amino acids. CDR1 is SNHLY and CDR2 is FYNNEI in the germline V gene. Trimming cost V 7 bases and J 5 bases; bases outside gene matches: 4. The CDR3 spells CASKEGAYGYTF. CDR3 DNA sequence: TGTGCCAGCAAGGAGGGGGCGTATGGCTACACCTTC.

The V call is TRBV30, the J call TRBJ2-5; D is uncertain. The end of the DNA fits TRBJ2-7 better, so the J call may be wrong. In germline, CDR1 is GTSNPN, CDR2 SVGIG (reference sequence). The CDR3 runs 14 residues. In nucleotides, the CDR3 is TGTGCCTGGAGTACGGGCAGCCCTTGGGGCGAGCAGTACTTC. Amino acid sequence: CAWSTGSPWGEQYF.

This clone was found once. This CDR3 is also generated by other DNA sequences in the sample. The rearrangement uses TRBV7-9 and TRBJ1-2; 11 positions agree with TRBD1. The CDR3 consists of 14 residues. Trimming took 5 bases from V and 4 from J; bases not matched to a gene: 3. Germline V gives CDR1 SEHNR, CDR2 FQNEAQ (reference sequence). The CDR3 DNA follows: TGTGCCAGCAGCCCCGGACAGGGGGCCTATGGCTACACCTTC. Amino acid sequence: CASSPGQGAYGYTF.

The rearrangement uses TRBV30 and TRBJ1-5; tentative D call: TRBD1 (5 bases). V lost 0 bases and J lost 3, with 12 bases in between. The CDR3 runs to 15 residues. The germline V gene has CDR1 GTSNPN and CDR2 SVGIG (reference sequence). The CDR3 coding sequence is TGTGCCTGGAGTGTGGCAGGGTGGACCAATCAGCCCCAGCATTTT. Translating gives CAWSVAGWTNQPQHF.

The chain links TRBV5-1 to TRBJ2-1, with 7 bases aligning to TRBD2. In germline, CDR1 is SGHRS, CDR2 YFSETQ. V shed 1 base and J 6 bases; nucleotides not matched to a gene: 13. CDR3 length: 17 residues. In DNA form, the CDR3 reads TGCGCCAGCAGCTTGTGGCCTAGCGGATTTAATCCCAATGAGCAGTTCTTC. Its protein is CASSLWPSGFNPNEQFF.